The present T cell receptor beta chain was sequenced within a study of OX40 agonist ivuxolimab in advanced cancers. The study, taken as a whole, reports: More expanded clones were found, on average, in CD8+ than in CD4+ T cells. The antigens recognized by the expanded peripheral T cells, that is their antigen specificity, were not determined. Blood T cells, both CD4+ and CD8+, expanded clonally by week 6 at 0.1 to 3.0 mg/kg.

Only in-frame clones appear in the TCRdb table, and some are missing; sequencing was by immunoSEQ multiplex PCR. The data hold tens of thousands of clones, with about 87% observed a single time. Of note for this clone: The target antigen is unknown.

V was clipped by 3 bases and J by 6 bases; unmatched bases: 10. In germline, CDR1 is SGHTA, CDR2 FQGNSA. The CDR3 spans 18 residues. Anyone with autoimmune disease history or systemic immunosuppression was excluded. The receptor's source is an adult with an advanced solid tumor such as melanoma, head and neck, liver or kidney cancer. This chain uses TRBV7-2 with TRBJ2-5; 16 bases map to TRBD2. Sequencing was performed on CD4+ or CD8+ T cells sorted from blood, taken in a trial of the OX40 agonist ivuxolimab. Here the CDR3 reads CASSFSGTSGRAGQTQYF. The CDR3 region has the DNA TGTGCCAGCAGCTTTTCCGGGACTAGCGGGAGGGCCGGTCAGACCCAGTACTTC.